This TCR beta chain was sequenced in a study of T cell responses to AZD1222 COVID-19 vaccine. General observations from the study: White British people made up most donors, females outnumbered males, and clonal diversity was possibly underestimated. Receipt of two AZD1222 doses was followed by a rise in Spike-specific TCR breadth and depth.

Analyses pooled second doses at about 4 or about 12 weeks. This table comes from immunoSEQ multiplex PCR, and its TCRdb copy is limited to in-frame clones, with some not included. This table holds about 130,000 clones, roughly 92% found once. A word on this clone: The antigen remains undetermined.

The V gene's germline CDR1 is SGHAT and CDR2 FQNNGV. Trimming cost V 5 bases and J 9 bases; bases outside gene matches: 16. The CDR3 is 17 amino acids. The TCR sequence derives from an adult who received the AZD1222 COVID-19 vaccine. The chain joins TRBV11-2 to TRBJ1-6; 7 nucleotides agree with TRBD1. The input for sequencing was peripheral blood, taken 28 days after the second AZD1222 dose. This CDR3 reads CASSTTGSGLLVSPLHF. The CDR3 region has the DNA TGTGCCAGCAGCACGACAGGGTCAGGGCTGTTGGTTTCACCCCTCCACTTT.